This entry is about one TCR beta chain. As yet, its antigen is unknown. The source of the sample is a study of cytomegalovirus exposure and HLA in healthy donors. Findings of the study overall: One later analysis reportedly identified an Asian-associated ancestry cluster that showed fewer N-insertions than the roughly 620-donor mean. The study put 150 or so TCR beta chains on its list as cytomegalovirus-associated.

This PCR relied on a set of 60 Vbeta primers and 13 Jbeta primers. Libraries were prepared by immunoSEQ multiplex PCR; TCRdb keeps only in-frame clonotypes and omits some of them. The sample has 64,000 or so clones, roughly two thirds seen once. The germline V gene has CDR1 MDHEN and CDR2 SYDVKM. Between the trimmed V and J ends, which lost 3 bases and 5 bases, there was a span of 13 bases. The CDR3 contains 14 residues. This rearrangement joins TRBV28 to TRBJ1-1, with D hard to call. Material: PBMCs. The receptor's source is a man aged 40-55 years in good health and CMV-seropositive. CDR3 nucleotide sequence: TGTGCCAGCAGTTTTTTGGGAGGGAGAACTGAAGCTTTCTTT. This encodes CASSFLGGRTEAFF.